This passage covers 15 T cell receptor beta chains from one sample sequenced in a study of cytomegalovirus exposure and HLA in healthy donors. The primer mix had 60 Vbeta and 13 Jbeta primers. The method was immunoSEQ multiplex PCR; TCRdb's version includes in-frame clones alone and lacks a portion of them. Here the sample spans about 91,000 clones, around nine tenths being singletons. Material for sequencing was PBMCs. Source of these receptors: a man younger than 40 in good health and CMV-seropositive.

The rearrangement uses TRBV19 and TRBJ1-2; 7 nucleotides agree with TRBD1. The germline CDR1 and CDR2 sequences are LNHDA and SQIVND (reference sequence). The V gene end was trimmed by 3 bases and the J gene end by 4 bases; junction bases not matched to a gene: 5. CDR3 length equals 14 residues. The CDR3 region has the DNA TGTGCCAGTAGTATCCTCCGGACAGGCTATGGCTACACCTTC. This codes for CASSILRTGYGYTF.

CDR3 loop: CASSLALAQGRGYTF. The CDR3 DNA sequence: TGCGCCAGCAGCTTGGCGTTGGCACAGGGGCGCGGCTACACCTTC. The gene calls are TRBV5-1 and TRBJ1-2; 7 positions match TRBD1. Germline assignment: CDR1 SGHRS and CDR2 YFSETQ. V shed 0 bases and J 8 bases; nucleotides not matched to a gene: 10. This CDR3 has 15 residues. The full variable domain, its missing parts supplied by reference TRBV5-1 and TRBJ1-2, is KAGVTQTPRYLIKTRGQQVTLSCSPISGHRSVSWYQQTPGQGLQFLFEYFSETQRNKGNFPGRFSGRQFSNSRSEMNVSTLELGDSALYLCASSLALAQGRGYTFGSGTRLTVV.

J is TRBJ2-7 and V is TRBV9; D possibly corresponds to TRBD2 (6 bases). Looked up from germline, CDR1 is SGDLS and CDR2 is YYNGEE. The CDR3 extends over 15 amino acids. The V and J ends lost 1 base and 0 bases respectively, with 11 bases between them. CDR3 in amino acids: CASSVYAGSSYEQYF. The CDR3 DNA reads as TGTGCCAGCAGCGTATACGCGGGGAGCTCCTACGAGCAGTACTTC.

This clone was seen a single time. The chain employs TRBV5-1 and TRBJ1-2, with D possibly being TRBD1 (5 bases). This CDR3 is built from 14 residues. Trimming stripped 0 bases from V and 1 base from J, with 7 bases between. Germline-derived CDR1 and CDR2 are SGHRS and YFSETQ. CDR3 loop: CASSLGQGNYGYTF. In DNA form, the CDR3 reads TGCGCCAGCAGCTTGGGCCAGGGTAACTATGGCTACACCTTC.

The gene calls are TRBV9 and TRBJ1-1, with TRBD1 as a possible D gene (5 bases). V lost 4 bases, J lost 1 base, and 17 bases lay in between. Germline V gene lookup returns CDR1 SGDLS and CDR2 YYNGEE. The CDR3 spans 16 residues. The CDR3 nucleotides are TGTGCCAGCAGCCCAAGTCTGGGGCACACGAACACTGAAGCTTTCTTT. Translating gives CASSPSLGHTNTEAFF. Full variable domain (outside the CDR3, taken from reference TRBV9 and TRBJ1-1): DSGVTQTPKHLITATGQRVTLRCSPRSGDLSVYWYQQSLDQGLQFLIQYYNGEERAKGNILERFSAQQFPDLHSELNLSSLELGDSALYFCASSPSLGHTNTEAFFGQGTRLTVV.

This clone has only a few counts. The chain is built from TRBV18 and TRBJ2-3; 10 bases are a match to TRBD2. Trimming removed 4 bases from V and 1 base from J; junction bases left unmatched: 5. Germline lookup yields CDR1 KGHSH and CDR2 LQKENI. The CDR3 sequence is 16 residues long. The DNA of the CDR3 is TGTGCCAGCTCACGAACCGGGACTAGCGGCACAGATACGCAGTATTTT. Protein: CASSRTGTSGTDTQYF.

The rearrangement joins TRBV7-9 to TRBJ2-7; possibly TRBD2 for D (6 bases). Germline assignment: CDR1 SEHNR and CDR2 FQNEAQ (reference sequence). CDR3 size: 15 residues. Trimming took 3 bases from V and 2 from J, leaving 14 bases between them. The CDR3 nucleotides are TGTGCCAGCAGCTTGTGGCGGGATTCCACCTACGAGCAGTACTTC. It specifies CASSLWRDSTYEQYF.

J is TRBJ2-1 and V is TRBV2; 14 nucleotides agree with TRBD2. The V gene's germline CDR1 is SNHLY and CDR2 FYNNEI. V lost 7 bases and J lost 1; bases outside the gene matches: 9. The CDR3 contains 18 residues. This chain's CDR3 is CASKGTSGRGGSYNEQFF. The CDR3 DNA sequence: TGTGCCAGCAAAGGGACTAGCGGGAGAGGAGGGTCCTACAATGAGCAGTTCTTC.

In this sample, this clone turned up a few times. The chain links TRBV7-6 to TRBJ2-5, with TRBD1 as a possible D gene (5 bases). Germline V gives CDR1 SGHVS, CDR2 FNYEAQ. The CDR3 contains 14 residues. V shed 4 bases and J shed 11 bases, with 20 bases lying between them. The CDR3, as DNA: TGTGCCAGCAGCTCTCAAAATCAGGGTGAGAAGCAGTACTTC. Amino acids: CASSSQNQGEKQYF.

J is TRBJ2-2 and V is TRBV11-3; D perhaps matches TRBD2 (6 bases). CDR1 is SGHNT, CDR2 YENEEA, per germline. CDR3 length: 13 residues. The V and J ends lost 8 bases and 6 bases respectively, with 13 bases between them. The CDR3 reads CASQAREAGELFF. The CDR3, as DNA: TGTGCCAGCCAAGCTAGGGAGGCCGGGGAGCTGTTTTTT.

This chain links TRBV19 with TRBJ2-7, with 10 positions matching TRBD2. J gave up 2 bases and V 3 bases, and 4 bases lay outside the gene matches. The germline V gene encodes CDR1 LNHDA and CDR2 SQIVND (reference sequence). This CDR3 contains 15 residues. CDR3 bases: TGTGCCAGTAGTATGGGGACTAGCGTAGCCTACGAGCAGTACTTC. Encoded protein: CASSMGTSVAYEQYF.

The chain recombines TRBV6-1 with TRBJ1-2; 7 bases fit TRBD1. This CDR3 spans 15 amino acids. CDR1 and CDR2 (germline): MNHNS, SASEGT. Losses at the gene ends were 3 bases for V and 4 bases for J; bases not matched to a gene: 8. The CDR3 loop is CASSDPGQIPYGYTF. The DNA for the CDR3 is TGTGCCAGCAGTGACCCGGGACAGATTCCCTATGGCTACACCTTC.

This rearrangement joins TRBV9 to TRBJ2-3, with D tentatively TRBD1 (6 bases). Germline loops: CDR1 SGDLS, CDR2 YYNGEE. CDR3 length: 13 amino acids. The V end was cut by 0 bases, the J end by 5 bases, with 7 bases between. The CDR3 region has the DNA TGTGCCAGCAGCGTAGTGACAGGAGATACGCAGTATTTT. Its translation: CASSVVTGDTQYF.

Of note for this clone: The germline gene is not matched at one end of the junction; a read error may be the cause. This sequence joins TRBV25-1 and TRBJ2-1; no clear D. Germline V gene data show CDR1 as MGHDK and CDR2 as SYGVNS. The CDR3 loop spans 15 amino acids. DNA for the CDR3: TGTGCCAGCAGTGGGCGAAGCAGTCTATACAGTGAGCAGTTCTTC. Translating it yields CASSGRSSLYSEQFF.

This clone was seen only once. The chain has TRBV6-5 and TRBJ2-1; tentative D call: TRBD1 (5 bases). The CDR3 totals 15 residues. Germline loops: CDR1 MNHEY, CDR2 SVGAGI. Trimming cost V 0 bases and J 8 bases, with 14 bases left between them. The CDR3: CASSYSSARVYEQFF. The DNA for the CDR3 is TGTGCCAGCAGTTACTCGAGTGCCAGGGTCTATGAGCAGTTCTTC.